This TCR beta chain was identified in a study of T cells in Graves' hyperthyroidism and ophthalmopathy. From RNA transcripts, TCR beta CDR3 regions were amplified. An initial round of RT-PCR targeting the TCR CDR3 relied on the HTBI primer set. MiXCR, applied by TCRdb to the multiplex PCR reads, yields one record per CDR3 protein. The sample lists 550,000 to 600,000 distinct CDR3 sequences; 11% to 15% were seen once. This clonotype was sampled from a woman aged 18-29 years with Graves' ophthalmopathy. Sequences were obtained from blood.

The CDR3 DNA sequence: TGTGCCAGCAACCCCTACAGGAACACTGAAGCTTTCTTT. Translated, it gives CASNPYRNTEAFF. The chain couples TRBV2 to TRBJ1-1, with D unclear. The CDR3 contains 13 residues. Deletions cut 7 bases from V and 1 base from J, with 10 bases between. Germline CDR1 reads SNHLY; CDR2 reads FYNNEI.